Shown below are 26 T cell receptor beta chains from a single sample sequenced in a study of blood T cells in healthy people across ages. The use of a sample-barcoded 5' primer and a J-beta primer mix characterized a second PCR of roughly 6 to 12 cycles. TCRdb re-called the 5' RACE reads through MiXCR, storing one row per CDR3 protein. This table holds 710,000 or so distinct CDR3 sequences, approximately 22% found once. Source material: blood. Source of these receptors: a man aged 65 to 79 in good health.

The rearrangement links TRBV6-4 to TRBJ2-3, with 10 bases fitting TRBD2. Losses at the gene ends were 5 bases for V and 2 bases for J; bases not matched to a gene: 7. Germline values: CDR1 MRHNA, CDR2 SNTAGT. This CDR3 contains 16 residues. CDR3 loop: CASSIASGGNTDTQYF. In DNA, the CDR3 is TGTGCCAGCAGTATAGCTAGCGGGGGAAACACAGATACGCAGTATTTT.

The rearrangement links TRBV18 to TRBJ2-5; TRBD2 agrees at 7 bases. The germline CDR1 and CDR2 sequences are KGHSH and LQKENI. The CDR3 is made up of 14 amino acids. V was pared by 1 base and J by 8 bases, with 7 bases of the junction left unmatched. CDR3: CASSPLAGTGTQYF. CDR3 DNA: TGTGCCAGCTCACCACTAGCGGGCACAGGAACCCAGTACTTC.

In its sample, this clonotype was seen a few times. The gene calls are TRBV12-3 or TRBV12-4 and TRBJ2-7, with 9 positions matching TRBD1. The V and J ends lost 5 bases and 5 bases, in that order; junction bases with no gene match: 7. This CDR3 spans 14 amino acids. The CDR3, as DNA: TGTGCCAGCAGTGACAGACAGGGGGTCCACGAGCAGTACTTC. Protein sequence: CASSDRQGVHEQYF.

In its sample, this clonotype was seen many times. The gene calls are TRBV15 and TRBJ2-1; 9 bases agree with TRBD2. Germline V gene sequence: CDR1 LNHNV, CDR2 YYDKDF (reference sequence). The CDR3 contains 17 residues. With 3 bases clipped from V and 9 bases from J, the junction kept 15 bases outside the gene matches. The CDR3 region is CATSSALSSGSRSEQFF. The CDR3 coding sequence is TGTGCCACCAGCAGTGCCCTGAGTAGCGGGAGTCGTAGTGAGCAGTTCTTC.

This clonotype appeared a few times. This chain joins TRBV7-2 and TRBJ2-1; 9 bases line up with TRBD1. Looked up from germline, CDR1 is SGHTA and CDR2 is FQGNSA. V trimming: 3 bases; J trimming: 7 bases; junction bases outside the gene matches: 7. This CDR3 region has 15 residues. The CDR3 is CASSFSRDRVNEQFF. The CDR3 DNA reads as TGTGCCAGCAGCTTTTCACGGGACAGGGTGAATGAGCAGTTCTTC. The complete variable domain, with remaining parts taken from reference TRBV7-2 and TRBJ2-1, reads GAGVSQSPSNKVTEKGKDVELRCDPISGHTALYWYRQSLGQGLEFLIYFQGNSAPDKSGLPSDRFSAERTGGSVSTLTIQRTQQEDSAVYLCASSFSRDRVNEQFFGPGTRLTVL.

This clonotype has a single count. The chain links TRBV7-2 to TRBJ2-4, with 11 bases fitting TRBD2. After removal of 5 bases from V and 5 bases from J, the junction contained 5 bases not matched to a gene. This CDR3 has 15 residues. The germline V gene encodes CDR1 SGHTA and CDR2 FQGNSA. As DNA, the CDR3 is TGTGCCAGCAGCCGGCTAGCGGGAGGTCAAAACATTCAGTACTTC. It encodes CASSRLAGGQNIQYF.

The CDR3 reads CASSLTGGVSNQPQHF. DNA for the CDR3: TGTGCCAGCAGCTTGACAGGGGGAGTAAGCAATCAGCCCCAGCATTTT. This chain joins TRBV5-6 and TRBJ1-5; TRBD1 matches 8 bases. With 1 base clipped from V and 1 base from J, the junction kept 4 bases outside the gene matches. CDR1 and CDR2 from the germline V gene are SGHDT and YYEEEE. The CDR3 contains 16 residues.

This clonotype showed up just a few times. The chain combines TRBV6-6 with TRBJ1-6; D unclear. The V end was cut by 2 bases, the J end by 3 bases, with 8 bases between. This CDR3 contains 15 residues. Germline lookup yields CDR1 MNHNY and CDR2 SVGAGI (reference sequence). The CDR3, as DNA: TGTGCCAGCAGTTACGGTTCGAGCTATAATTCACCCCTCCACTTT. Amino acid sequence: CASSYGSSYNSPLHF.

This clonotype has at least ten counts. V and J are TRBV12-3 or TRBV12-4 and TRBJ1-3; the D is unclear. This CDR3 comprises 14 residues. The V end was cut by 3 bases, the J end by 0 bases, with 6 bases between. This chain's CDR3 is CASSFLSSGNTIYF. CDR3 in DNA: TGTGCCAGCAGTTTCCTGAGCTCTGGAAACACCATATATTTT.

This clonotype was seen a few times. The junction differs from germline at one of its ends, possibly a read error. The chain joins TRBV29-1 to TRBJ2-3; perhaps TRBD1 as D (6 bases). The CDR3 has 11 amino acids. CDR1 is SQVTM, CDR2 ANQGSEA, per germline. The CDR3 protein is CSVVRTDTQYF. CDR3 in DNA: TGCAGCGTTGTAAGGACAGATACGCAATATTTT.

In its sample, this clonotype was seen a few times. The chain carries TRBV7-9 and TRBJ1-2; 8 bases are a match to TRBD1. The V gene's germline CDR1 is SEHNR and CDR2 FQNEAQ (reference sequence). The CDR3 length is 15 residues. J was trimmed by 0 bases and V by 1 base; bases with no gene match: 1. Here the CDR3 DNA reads TGTGCCAGCAGCTTAGGGACAGGGTCTAACTATGGCTACACCTTC. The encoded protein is CASSLGTGSNYGYTF.

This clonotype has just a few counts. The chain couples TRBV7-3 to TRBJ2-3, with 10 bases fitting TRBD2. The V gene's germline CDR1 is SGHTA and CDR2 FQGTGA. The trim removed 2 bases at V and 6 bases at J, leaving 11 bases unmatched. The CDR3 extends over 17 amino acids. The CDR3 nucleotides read TGTGCCAGCAGCTTACAACCCGGGACTAGCGTTGGGGATACGCAGTATTTT. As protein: CASSLQPGTSVGDTQYF.

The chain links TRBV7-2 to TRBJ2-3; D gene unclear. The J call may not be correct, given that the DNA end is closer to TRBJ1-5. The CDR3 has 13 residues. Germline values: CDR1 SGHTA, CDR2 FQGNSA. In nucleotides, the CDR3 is TGTGCCAGCAGCTTTACACGCACAGATACGCAGCATTTT. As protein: CASSFTRTDTQHF.

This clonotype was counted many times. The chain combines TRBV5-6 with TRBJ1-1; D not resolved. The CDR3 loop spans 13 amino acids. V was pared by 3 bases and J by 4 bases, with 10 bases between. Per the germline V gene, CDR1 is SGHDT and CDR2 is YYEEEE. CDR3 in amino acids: CASSWGFGTEAFF. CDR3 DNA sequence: TGTGCCAGCAGCTGGGGTTTTGGCACTGAAGCTTTCTTT.

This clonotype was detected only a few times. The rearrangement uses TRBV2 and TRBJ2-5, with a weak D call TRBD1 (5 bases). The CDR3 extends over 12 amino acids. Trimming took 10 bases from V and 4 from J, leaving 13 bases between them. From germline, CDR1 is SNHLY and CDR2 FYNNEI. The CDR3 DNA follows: TGTGCCACAAGGACAATCCCAGAGACCCAGTACTTC. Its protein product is CATRTIPETQYF.

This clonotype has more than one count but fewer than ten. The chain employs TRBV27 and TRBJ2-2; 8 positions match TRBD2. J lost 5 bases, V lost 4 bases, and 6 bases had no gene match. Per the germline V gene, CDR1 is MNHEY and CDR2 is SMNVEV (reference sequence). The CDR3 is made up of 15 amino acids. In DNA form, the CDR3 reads TGTGCCAGCAGTTCCTCGGGGGGGTGGACCGGGGAGCTGTTTTTT. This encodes CASSSSGGWTGELFF.

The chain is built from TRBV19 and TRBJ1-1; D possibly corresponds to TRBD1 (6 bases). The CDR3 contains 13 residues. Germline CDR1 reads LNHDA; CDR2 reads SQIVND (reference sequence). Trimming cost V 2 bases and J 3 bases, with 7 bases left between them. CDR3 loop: CASSIYRDTEAFF. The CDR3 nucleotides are TGTGCCAGTAGTATATACAGGGACACTGAAGCTTTCTTT.

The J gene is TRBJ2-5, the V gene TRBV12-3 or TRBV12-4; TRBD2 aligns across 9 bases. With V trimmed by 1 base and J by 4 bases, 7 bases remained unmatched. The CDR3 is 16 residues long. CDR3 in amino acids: CASSLGVRGGLETQYF. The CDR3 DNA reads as TGTGCCAGCAGTTTAGGTGTGCGGGGGGGCCTAGAGACCCAGTACTTC.

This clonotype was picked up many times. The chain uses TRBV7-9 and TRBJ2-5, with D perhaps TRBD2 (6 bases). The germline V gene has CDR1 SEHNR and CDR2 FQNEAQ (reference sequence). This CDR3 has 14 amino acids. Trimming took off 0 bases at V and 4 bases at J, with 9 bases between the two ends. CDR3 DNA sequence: TGTGCCAGCAGCTTAGCGGTCGGGGGAGAGACCCAGTACTTC. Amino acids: CASSLAVGGETQYF.

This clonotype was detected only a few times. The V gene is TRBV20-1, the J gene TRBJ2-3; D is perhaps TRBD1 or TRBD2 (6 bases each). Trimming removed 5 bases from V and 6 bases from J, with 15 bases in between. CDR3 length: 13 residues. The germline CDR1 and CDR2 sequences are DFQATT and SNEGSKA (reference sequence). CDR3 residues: CSALHPGADTQYF. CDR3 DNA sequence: TGCAGTGCTCTCCACCCGGGGGCGGATACGCAGTATTTT.

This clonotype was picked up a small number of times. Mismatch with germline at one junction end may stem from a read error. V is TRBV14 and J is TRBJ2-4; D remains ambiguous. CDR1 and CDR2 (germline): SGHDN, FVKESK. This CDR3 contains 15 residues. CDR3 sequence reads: CAGSPSGASKNIQYF. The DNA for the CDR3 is TGTGCCGGCAGCCCCTCTGGAGCGAGCAAAAACATTCAGTACTTC.

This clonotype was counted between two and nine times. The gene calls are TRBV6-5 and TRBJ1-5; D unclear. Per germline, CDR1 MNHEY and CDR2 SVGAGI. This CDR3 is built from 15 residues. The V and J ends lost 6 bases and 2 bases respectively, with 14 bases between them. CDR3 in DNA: TGTGCCAGCAGCCTACGAGGGCCGGGCAATCAGCCCCAGCATTTT. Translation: CASSLRGPGNQPQHF.

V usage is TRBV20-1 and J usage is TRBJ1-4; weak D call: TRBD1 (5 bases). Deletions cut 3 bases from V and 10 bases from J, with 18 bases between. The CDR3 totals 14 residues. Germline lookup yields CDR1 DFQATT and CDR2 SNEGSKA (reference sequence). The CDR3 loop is CSARIPGGFGKLFF. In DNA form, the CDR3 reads TGCAGTGCTAGGATACCTGGGGGATTCGGAAAACTGTTTTTT.

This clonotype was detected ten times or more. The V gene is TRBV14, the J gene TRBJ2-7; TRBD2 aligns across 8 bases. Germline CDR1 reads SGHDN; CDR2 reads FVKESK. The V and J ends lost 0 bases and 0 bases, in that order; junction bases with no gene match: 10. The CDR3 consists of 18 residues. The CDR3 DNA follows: TGTGCCAGCAGCCAAGACGTCCCTAGCGGGTCAATCTCCTACGAGCAGTACTTC. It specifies CASSQDVPSGSISYEQYF. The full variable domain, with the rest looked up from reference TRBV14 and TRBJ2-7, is EAGVTQFPSHSVIEKGQTVTLRCDPISGHDNLYWYRRVMGKEIKFLLHFVKESKQDESGMPNNRFLAERTGGTYSTLKVQPAELEDSGVYFCASSQDVPSGSISYEQYFGPGTRLTVT.

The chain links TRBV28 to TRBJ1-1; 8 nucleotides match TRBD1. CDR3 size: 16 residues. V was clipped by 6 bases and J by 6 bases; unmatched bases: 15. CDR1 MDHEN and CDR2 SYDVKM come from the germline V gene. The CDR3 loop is CASRTAGQGIISEAFF. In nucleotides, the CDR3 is TGTGCCAGCAGGACCGCCGGACAGGGAATTATTTCTGAAGCTTTCTTT.

The CDR3 region is CASSQVARQETQYF. In nucleotides, the CDR3 is TGTGCCAGCAGCCAAGTGGCCCGACAAGAGACCCAGTACTTC. This chain uses TRBV4-2 with TRBJ2-5, with D unclear. CDR3 size: 14 residues. Deletions cut 1 base from V and 2 bases from J, with 8 bases between. Germline-derived CDR1 and CDR2 are LGHNA and YNFKEQ.